These T cell receptor beta chains were read from a single sample in a study of cytomegalovirus exposure and HLA in healthy donors. Repertoires were generated with immunoSEQ multiplex PCR, while TCRdb's copy carries only in-frame clones and drops some. The sample has some 98,000 clones; roughly four fifths are singletons. The sample consisted of PBMCs. These receptors all come from a female donor in good health and CMV-seronegative. Both conserved end residues are part of each CDR3.

cdr3_aa v_call
CASSPGTDSTDTQYF TRBV5-1
CASSHIWGQGAGEQYF TRBV4-1
CASSSTQGASYNSPLHF TRBV5-5
CASNPPGQFHEQYF TRBV19
CASSFRGGYTEAFF TRBV28
CASNSGGAQNEQFF TRBV9
CASSLGAGLDATGELFF TRBV11-3
CAASRQGNTEAFF TRBV2
CASSPVTSGGFYNEQFF TRBV4-1
CASSQVRLAADTQYF TRBV4-2
CASSSRAGDHPYEQYF TRBV27
CASSPGQLGSEAFF TRBV7-3
CASSYRRVSDTGELFF TRBV27
CASSPSGVIQPQHF TRBV14
CSAQGWTEAFF TRBV20-1
CASSPYSTSGNNEQFF TRBV5-1
CASSQIRDRGYGYTF TRBV16
CASSLAGGAETQYF TRBV5-1
CASSQLGAFYSEAFF TRBV4-1
CASSSPRQGLYEQYF TRBV11-1
CASSPDTPPDSPLHF TRBV5-1
CASSTSGMADEQFF TRBV6-4
CSVEGSGQGYYGYTF TRBV29-1
CASSPTGGSETQYF TRBV18
CASSLGWGQGSYEQYF TRBV5-1
CALLAGSDRGKNGYTF TRBV7-9
CASSGDRDTEAFF TRBV18
CASSLTGGDGGEQFF TRBV4-3
CASSLRVGLQPQHF TRBV4-1
CAIRGTGSSGELFF TRBV10-3
CAIAGQGANYGYTF TRBV10-3
CASSQVGLARTDTQYF TRBV4-1
CAWSVWGGSQPQHF TRBV30
CASSQEGRTQETQYF TRBV4-3
CASSFAGLGQGYEQYF TRBV27
CASSQPDRYSPLHF TRBV28
CSVGGHGDGSPLHF TRBV29-1
CASRGRTSGGGNEQFF TRBV27
CASSKRGTNEKLFF TRBV4-1